This TCR beta chain came from a study of blood T cell repertoires in COVID-19. Original handling: Amplification from reference gene primers served as the basis for estimated nucleated cell counts. Clones were read by immunoSEQ multiplex PCR, and TCRdb kept only the in-frame ones, dropping some. V and J calls plus clone size are reproduced from that table; the DNA served to infer D and trimming. The table has some 250,000 clones, around 83% seen once; the top ten hold around an eighth. V lost 2 bases, J lost 8 bases, and 16 bases stayed unmatched. Germline CDR1 reads MNHNS; CDR2 reads SASEGT. This CDR3 contains 19 residues.

The receptor's source is a woman aged 60 to 75 with active or convalescent COVID-19. The V and J genes are TRBV6-1 and TRBJ1-4; the match to TRBD1 covers 11 bases. Sequenced: peripheral blood. CDR3 bases: TGTGCCAGCAGTGAAAGGAGGACAGGGGGCCATTCCTCCAGGGAAAAACTGTTTTTT. This encodes CASSERRTGGHSSREKLFF.